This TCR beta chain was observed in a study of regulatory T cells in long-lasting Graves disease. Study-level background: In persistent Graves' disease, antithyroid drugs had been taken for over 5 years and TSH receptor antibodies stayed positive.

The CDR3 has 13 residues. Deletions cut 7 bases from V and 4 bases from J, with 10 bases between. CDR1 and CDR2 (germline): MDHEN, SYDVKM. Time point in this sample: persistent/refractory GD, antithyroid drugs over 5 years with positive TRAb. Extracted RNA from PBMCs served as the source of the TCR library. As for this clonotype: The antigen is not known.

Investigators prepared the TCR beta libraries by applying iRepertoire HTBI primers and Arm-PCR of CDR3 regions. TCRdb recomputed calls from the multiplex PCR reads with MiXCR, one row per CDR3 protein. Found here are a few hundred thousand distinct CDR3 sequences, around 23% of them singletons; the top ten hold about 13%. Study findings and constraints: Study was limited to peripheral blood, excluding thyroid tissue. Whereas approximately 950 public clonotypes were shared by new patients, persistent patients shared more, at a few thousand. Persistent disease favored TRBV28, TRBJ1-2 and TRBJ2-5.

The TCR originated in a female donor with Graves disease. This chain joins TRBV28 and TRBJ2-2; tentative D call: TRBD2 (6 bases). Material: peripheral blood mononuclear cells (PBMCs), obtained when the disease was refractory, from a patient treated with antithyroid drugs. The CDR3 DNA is TGTGCCAGCAACCGGGGGTTCACCGGGGAGCTGTTTTTT. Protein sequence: CASNRGFTGELFF.